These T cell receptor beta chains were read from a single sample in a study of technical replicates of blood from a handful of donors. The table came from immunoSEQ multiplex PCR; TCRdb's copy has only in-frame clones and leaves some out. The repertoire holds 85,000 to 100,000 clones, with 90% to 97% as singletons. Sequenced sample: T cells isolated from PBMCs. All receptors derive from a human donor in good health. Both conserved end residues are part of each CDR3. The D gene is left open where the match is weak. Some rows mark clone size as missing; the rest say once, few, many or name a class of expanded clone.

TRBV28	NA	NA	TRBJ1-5	CASSSGEGSNQPQHF	TGTGCCAGCAGCTCGGGAGAAGGTAGCAATCAGCCCCAGCATTTT
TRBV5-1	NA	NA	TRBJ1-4	CASSLGQGGQSDEKLFF	TGCGCCAGCAGCTTGGGTCAAGGCGGACAGTCTGATGAAAAACTGTTTTTT
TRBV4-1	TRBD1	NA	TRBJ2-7	CASSQRTGNYEQYF	TGCGCCAGCAGCCAAAGGACAGGGAACTACGAGCAGTACTTC
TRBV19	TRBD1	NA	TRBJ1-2	CASRSFRQGGFDYGYTF	TGTGCCAGTAGGTCGTTTCGGCAGGGGGGTTTCGACTATGGCTACACCTTC
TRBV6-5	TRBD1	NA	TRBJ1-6	CASSYSQGDNSPLHF	TGTGCCAGCAGTTACTCCCAGGGGGATAATTCACCCCTCCACTTT
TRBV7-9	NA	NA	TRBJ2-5	CAFVVEDQETQYF	TGTGCCTTCGTCGTAGAGGACCAAGAGACCCAGTACTTC
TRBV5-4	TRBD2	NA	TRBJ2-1	CASTSGRGAGGRDEQFF	TGTGCCAGCACCTCGGGGAGAGGAGCGGGAGGGCGGGATGAGCAGTTCTTC
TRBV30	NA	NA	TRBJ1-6	CAWSSVSRHNSPLHF	TGTGCCTGGAGTTCTGTGTCCAGACACAATTCACCCCTCCACTTT
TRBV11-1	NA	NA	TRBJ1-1	CASSLASGGRTEAFF	TGTGCCAGCAGCTTAGCGAGCGGGGGGCGTACTGAAGCTTTCTTT
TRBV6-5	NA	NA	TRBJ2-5	CASTSEGLETQYF	TGTGCCAGCACTTCCGAGGGTTTAGAGACCCAGTACTTC
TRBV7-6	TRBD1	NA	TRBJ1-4	CASSMAGTGAEKLFF	TGTGCCAGCAGCATGGCAGGGACAGGGGCCGAAAAACTGTTTTTT
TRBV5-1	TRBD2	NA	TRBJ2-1	CASSLLAGDSEQFF	TGCGCCAGCAGCTTGCTAGCGGGGGACTCTGAGCAGTTCTTC
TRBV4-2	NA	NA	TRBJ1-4	CASSRPGPGVEKLFF	TGTGCCAGCAGCCGCCCAGGGCCGGGAGTTGAAAAACTGTTTTTT
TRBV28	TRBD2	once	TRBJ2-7	CASSLVSGMSYEQYF	TGTGCCAGCAGTTTGGTGAGCGGGATGTCATACGAGCAGTACTTC
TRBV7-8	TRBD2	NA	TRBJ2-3	CASIREAGFSTDTQYF	TGTGCCAGCATACGCGAAGCGGGATTTAGCACAGATACGCAGTATTTT
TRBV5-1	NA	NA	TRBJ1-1	CASSLSGSLFRTEAFF	TGCGCCAGCAGCTTGAGTGGTAGTCTTTTTCGTACTGAAGCTTTCTTT
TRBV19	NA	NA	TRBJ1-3	CASSIRGRNTIYF	TGTGCCAGTAGTATCAGGGGACGAAACACCATATATTTT
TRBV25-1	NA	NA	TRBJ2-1	CASSELGLLVADEQFF	TGTGCCAGCAGTGAATTGGGTCTCCTAGTTGCTGATGAGCAGTTCTTC
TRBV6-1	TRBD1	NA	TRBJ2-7	CASSQGAKQYF	TGTGCCAGCAGTCAGGGGGCCAAGCAGTACTTC
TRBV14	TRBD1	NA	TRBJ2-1	CASSVPGQGLNEQFF	TGTGCCAGCAGCGTCCCGGGACAGGGCCTCAATGAGCAGTTCTTC
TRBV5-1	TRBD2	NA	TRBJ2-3	CASSIQGTSGSGDTQYF	TGCGCCAGCAGCATACAAGGGACTAGCGGGAGTGGGGATACGCAGTATTTT
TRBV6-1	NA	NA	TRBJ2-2	CARTGMLGELFF	TGTGCCAGAACAGGGATGCTCGGGGAGCTGTTTTTT
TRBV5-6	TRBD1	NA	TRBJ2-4	CASSSTGATNIQYF	TGTGCCAGCAGCTCAACAGGGGCCACAAACATTCAGTACTTC
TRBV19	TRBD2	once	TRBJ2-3	CASGPRGGRTDTQYF	TGTGCCAGTGGGCCTCGGGGGGGCCGCACAGATACGCAGTATTTT
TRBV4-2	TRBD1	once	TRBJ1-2	CASSQDRQGGYTF	TGTGCCAGCAGCCAAGACCGACAGGGGGGCTACACCTTC
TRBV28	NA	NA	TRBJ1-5	CASSFDGKSSNQPQHF	TGTGCCAGCAGTTTTGACGGGAAAAGTAGCAATCAGCCCCAGCATTTT
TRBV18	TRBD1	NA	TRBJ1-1	CASSLRQGLTTEAFF	TGTGCCAGCTCACTAAGACAGGGCTTAACGACTGAAGCTTTCTTT
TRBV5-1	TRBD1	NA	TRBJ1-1	CASSLIGGRNTEAFF	TGCGCCAGCAGCCTGATAGGGGGCCGGAACACTGAAGCTTTCTTT
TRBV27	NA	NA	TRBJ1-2	CASSLTWTPEAQLDTF	TGTGCCAGCAGTCTCACCTGGACACCCGAAGCCCAACTCGACACCTTC
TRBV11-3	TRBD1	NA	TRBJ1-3	CASSLASWTGPAGNTIYF	TGTGCCAGCAGCTTAGCTTCCTGGACAGGGCCGGCGGGAAACACCATATATTTT
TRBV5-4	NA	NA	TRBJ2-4	CASSSQTGQAKNIQYF	TGTGCCAGCAGCTCCCAGACAGGTCAGGCAAAAAACATTCAGTACTTC
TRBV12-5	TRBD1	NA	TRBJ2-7	CASGGRTGGALVDF	TGTGCTAGTGGGGGGAGGACAGGGGGCGCCTTGGTGGACTTC
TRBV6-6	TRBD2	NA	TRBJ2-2	CASSGLAVNTGELFF	TGTGCCAGCAGTGGACTAGCGGTTAACACCGGGGAGCTGTTTTTT
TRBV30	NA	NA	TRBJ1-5	CAWGDTRSNQPQHF	TGTGCCTGGGGGGACACCAGGAGCAATCAGCCCCAGCATTTT
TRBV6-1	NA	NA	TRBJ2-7	CASDTPTYEQYF	TGTGCCAGCGACACGCCGACCTACGAGCAGTACTTC
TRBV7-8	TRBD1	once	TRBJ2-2	CASSPDRGKTGELFF	TGTGCCAGCAGCCCCGACAGGGGAAAGACCGGGGAGCTGTTTTTT
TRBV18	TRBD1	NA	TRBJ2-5	CASSPRDRGQETQYF	TGTGCCAGCTCACCCCGGGACAGGGGGCAAGAGACCCAGTACTTC
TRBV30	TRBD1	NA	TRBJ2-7	CAWRAQGQASYEQYF	TGTGCCTGGAGGGCCCAGGGACAGGCCTCCTACGAGCAGTACTTC
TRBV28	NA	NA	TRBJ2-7	CASSQSGQPSSYEQYF	TGTGCCAGCAGCCAATCAGGACAGCCCAGCTCCTACGAGCAGTACTTC
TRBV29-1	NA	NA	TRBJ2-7	CSVEATGSEQYF	TGCAGCGTCGAAGCTACAGGCTCCGAGCAGTACTTC
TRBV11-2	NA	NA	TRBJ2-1	CASSLGRPEQFF	TGTGCCAGCAGCTTAGGGAGGCCTGAGCAGTTCTTC
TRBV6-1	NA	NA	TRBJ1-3	CASSEPYITRNTIYF	TGTGCCAGCAGTGAACCCTACATTACCAGGAACACCATATATTTT
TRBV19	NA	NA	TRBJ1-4	CASSMLGAATNEKLFF	TGTGCCAGTAGTATGCTAGGAGCTGCAACTAATGAAAAACTGTTTTTT
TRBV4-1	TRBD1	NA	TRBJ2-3	CASSNKGQGRTDTQYF	TGCGCCAGCAGCAATAAGGGACAGGGACGCACAGATACGCAGTATTTT
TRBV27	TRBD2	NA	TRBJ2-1	CASSASSGRKNEQFF	TGTGCCAGCAGTGCGTCTAGCGGGCGCAAAAATGAGCAGTTCTTC
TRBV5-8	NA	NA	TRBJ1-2	CASSLTGTDGYTF	TGTGCCAGCAGCTTGACAGGGACGGATGGCTACACCTTC
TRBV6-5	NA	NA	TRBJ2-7	CATSGSSYEQYF	TGTGCCACCTCGGGGAGCTCCTACGAGCAGTACTTC
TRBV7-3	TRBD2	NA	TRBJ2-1	CASSRNSGGLSYNEQFF	TGTGCCAGCAGCAGAAATAGCGGGGGCCTTTCCTACAATGAGCAGTTCTTC
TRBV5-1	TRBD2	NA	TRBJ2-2	CASSTPGLAGDGGELFF	TGCGCCAGCAGCACGCCGGGACTAGCGGGAGATGGCGGGGAGCTGTTTTTT
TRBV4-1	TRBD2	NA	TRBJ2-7	CASSPLAGGYQYF	TGCGCCAGCAGCCCTCTAGCGGGAGGGTACCAGTACTTC
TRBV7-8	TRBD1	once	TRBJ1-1	CASSQQGEAEAFF	TGTGCCAGCAGTCAGCAGGGGGAAGCTGAAGCTTTCTTT
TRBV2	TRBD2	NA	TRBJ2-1	CASSEEVPAGLVYNEQFF	TGTGCCAGCAGTGAAGAGGTCCCAGCGGGACTAGTGTACAATGAGCAGTTCTTC
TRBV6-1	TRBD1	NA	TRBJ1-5	CASSGGTGNQPQHF	TGTGCCAGCAGTGGGGGGACAGGGAATCAGCCCCAGCATTTT
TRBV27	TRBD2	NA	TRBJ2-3	CASSSLAGDTQYF	TGTGCCAGCAGTTCGCTAGCGGGAGATACGCAGTATTTT